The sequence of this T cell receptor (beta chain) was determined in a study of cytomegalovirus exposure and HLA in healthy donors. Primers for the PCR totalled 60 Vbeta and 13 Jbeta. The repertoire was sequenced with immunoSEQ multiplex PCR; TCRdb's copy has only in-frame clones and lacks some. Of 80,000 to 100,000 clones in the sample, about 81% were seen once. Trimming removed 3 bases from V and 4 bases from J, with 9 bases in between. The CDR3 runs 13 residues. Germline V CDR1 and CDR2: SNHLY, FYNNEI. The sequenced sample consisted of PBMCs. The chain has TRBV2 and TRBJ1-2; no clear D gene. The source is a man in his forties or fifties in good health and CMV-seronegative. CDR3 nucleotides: TGTGCCAGCAGTGAGCGGCAGTCCTATGGCTACACCTTC. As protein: CASSERQSYGYTF.